This TCR beta chain appears in the sequencing data of a study of shared clonotypes between healthy human individuals. Germline CDR1 KGHSH, CDR2 LQKENI. Trimming removed 2 bases at V and 5 bases at J, with 15 bases between. CDR3 length: 15 residues. Some 27,000 T cell genomes, or approximately 190 ng DNA, went into the sorted-subset replicate PCRs. Data came from immunoSEQ multiplex PCR; TCRdb stores just in-frame clones and leaves some out. The table shows about 1 million clones, with more than 60% occurring only once. Broader study findings: Among donors, the sharing of clonotypes was expected to be influenced by sequencing depth.

Healthy and HIV-negative, the adult donors had no recent acute infections or vaccinations. In regard to this clone: Its antigen is not identified.

The TCR sequence derives from a man younger than 35 in good health. The chain joins TRBV18 to TRBJ1-2; maybe TRBD1 (5 bases). The material sequenced was memory CD4+ T cells sorted from blood. Subset described: CD45RA-negative fraction. CDR3 residues: CASSPGAGKGYGYTF. The CDR3 bases are TGTGCCAGCTCACCAGGGGCAGGAAAGGGGTATGGCTACACCTTC.